This T cell receptor beta chain emerged from a study of blood T cell repertoires in COVID-19. Study summary: Material from acute and convalescent COVID-19 was sourced from the United States, Italy and Spain. Sample material is recorded as cDNA or gDNA derived from T cells, B-cell-depleted T cells, or PBMCs.

Trimming stripped 5 bases from V and 9 bases from J, with 17 bases between. This CDR3 is built from 15 residues. In germline, CDR1 is KGHSH, CDR2 LQKENI. In the authors' workflow: Amplified reference gene primers provided the basis for estimating nucleated cell counts. The method was immunoSEQ multiplex PCR; TCRdb's version includes in-frame clones alone and lacks a portion of them. For V, J and clone size, that table is used; D and trimming come from the DNA. The sample comprises 170,000 or so clones, 83% of which are singletons, and 1.5% to 1.7% rests with the top ten. The sequenced sample consisted of peripheral blood. The chain recombines TRBV18 with TRBJ1-6; D is possibly TRBD1 (6 bases). This sequence originates from a human donor in a cohort sampled during active COVID-19. For the CDR3, the DNA is TGTGCCAGCTCATCCCAGGGGCCCAGCGGTTCACCCCTCCACTTT. It codes for CASSSQGPSGSPLHF.